One and the same sample provided the 10 T cell receptor beta chains below, sequenced in a study of T cells after yellow fever vaccination. Each CDR3 protein gets one entry after TCRdb re-called the 5' RACE reads with MiXCR. Found here are just under 600,000 distinct CDR3 sequences, about 14% of them singletons; the top ten hold roughly 13%. The material sequenced was PBMCs, taken on the day of the yellow fever booster vaccination. The receptor set was obtained from a man aged 25-45 years who received the YFV17D yellow fever vaccine.

The chain links TRBV7-2 to TRBJ1-5; no firm D call. Germline assignment: CDR1 SGHTA and CDR2 FQGNSA. V lost 1 base to trimming and J lost 7 bases, with 8 bases between them. This CDR3 comprises 13 residues. The DNA of the CDR3 is TGTGCCAGCAGCTTAGGGAGTCGGCAGCCCCAGCATTTT. Amino acids: CASSLGSRQPQHF.

The chain combines TRBV7-2 with TRBJ2-5; D perhaps matches TRBD1 (8 bases). Deletions cut 3 bases from V and 11 bases from J, with 22 bases between. This CDR3 contains 15 residues. Per the germline V gene, CDR1 is SGHTA and CDR2 is FQGNSA. The DNA for the CDR3 is TGTGCCAGCAGCTTCCTCGCCAGCACAGGGGGAGGGCAGTACTTC. Protein product: CASSFLASTGGGQYF. The entire variable domain, with the rest obtained from reference TRBV7-2 and TRBJ2-5, is as follows: GAGVSQSPSNKVTEKGKDVELRCDPISGHTALYWYRQSLGQGLEFLIYFQGNSAPDKSGLPSDRFSAERTGGSVSTLTIQRTQQEDSAVYLCASSFLASTGGGQYFGPGTRLLVL.

The rearrangement uses TRBV4-3 and TRBJ1-1, with D perhaps matching TRBD1 (6 bases). The CDR3 has 13 amino acids. Between the trimmed V and J ends, which lost 2 bases and 5 bases, there was a span of 9 bases. Germline lookup yields CDR1 LGHNA and CDR2 YSLEER. This CDR3 reads CASSQTGRTEAFF. The CDR3 DNA is TGCGCCAGCAGCCAAACAGGGCGGACTGAAGCTTTCTTT.

The chain uses TRBV5-1 and TRBJ2-2; tentative D call: TRBD2 (6 bases). The CDR3 has 16 residues. Germline CDR1 and CDR2: SGHRS and YFSETQ. V lost 4 bases to trimming and J lost 0 bases, with 13 bases between them. In DNA form, the CDR3 reads TGCGCCAGCAGCACGGAGGGCGAGGCGAACACCGGGGAGCTGTTTTTT. Protein product: CASSTEGEANTGELFF. Combining the CDR3 with reference TRBV5-1 and TRBJ2-2 gives the whole variable domain KAGVTQTPRYLIKTRGQQVTLSCSPISGHRSVSWYQQTPGQGLQFLFEYFSETQRNKGNFPGRFSGRQFSNSRSEMNVSTLELGDSALYLCASSTEGEANTGELFFGEGSRLTVL.

This clonotype was detected only a few times. The gene calls are TRBV18 and TRBJ2-2; D call uncertain. The germline CDR1 and CDR2 sequences are KGHSH and LQKENI. This CDR3 contains 13 residues. Trimming shortened V by 3 bases and J by 7 bases, and 9 bases separated the two germline ends. The chain's CDR3 is CASSPSRGGELFF. For the CDR3, the DNA is TGTGCCAGCTCACCTTCGAGAGGCGGGGAGCTGTTTTTT.

CDR3: CASSVEEGRNSPLHF. For the CDR3, the DNA is TGTGCCAGCAGCGTAGAGGAGGGGAGGAATTCACCCCTCCACTTT. The chain links TRBV9 to TRBJ1-6, with TRBD1 as a possible D gene (5 bases). Germline V gene sequence: CDR1 SGDLS, CDR2 YYNGEE. This CDR3 contains 15 residues. Trimming shortened V by 0 bases and J by 7 bases, and 11 bases separated the two germline ends.

Ten or more counts support this clonotype. The V call is TRBV12-3 or TRBV12-4, the J call TRBJ2-1, with unresolved D. V shed 3 bases and J shed 5 bases, with 8 bases lying between them. The CDR3 covers 13 residues. CDR3 in amino acids: CASSFRTHNEQFF. The CDR3 DNA is TGTGCCAGCAGTTTCAGGACCCACAATGAGCAGTTCTTC.

This chain links TRBV29-1 with TRBJ1-5; possibly TRBD1 for D (5 bases). From germline, CDR1 is SQVTM and CDR2 ANQGSEA. CDR3 length: 13 residues. V lost 3 bases and J lost 9, with 15 bases in between. The CDR3 DNA reads as TGCAGCGTTGACGAGACCGGGGCGTCGCCCCAGCATTTT. Its translation is CSVDETGASPQHF. Looking up the rest from reference TRBV29-1 and TRBJ1-5 gives the full variable domain: SAVISQKPSRDICQRGTSLTIQCQVDSQVTMMFWYRQQPGQSLTLIATANQGSEATYESGFVIDKFPISRPNLTFSTLTVSNMSPEDSSIYLCSVDETGASPQHFGDGTRLSIL.

In this sample, this clonotype turned up a few times. This chain connects TRBV20-1 to TRBJ2-2; no reliable D call. This CDR3 is built from 15 residues. Per the germline V gene, CDR1 is DFQATT and CDR2 is SNEGSKA (reference sequence). Deletions cut 6 bases from V and 0 bases from J, with 14 bases between. The CDR3 bases are TGCAGTGCAACGCGGCGAGCGACGAACACCGGGGAGCTGTTTTTT. It codes for CSATRRATNTGELFF.

This clonotype was counted a few times. The chain employs TRBV20-1 and TRBJ1-1, with 12 bases lining up with TRBD1. Germline V lookup: CDR1 DFQATT, CDR2 SNEGSKA (reference sequence). V dropped 5 bases and J dropped 3; count of bases not matched to a gene: 10. CDR3 length: 16 amino acids. Written as DNA, the CDR3 is TGCAGTGCTGGGGGGGGGACAGGGGGCAAGTACACTGAAGCTTTCTTT. It is translated as CSAGGGTGGKYTEAFF.